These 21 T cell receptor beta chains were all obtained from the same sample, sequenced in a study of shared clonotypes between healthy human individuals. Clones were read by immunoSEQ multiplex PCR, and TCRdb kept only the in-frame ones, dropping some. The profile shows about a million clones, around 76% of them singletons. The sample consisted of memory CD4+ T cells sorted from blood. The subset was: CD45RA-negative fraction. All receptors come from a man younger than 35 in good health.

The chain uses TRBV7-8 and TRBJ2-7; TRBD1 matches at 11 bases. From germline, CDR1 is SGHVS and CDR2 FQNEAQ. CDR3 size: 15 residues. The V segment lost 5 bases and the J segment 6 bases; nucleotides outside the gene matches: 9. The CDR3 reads CASSLGTGGPREQYF. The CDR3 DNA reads TGTGCCAGCAGCCTAGGGACAGGGGGTCCCCGCGAGCAGTACTTC. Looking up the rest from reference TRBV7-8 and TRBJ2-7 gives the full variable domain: GAGVSQSPRYKVAKRGQDVALRCDPISGHVSLFWYQQALGQGPEFLTYFQNEAQLDKSGLPSDRFFAERPEGSVSTLKIQRTQQEDSAVYLCASSLGTGGPREQYFGPGTRLTVT.

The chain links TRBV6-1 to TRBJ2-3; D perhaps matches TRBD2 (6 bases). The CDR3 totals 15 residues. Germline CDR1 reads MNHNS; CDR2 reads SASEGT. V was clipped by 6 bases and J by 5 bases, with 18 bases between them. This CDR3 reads CASRERVGSRDTQYF. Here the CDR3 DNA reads TGTGCCAGCAGGGAGCGGGTAGGTTCAAGAGATACGCAGTATTTT.

CDR3 sequence (DNA): TGTGCCAGCTCACCCTACCAGGGGGCCCAAGAGACCCAGTACTTC. It yields the protein CASSPYQGAQETQYF. The chain links TRBV18 to TRBJ2-5; 8 nucleotides align to TRBD1. The CDR3 extends over 15 amino acids. From germline, CDR1 is KGHSH and CDR2 LQKENI. The ends lost 3 bases at V and 1 base at J; junction bases unmatched: 4. The full variable domain, rest sourced from reference TRBV18 and TRBJ2-5, is NAGVMQNPRHLVRRRGQEARLRCSPMKGHSHVYWYRQLPEEGLKFMVYLQKENIIDESGMPKERFSAEFPKEGPSILRIQQVVRGDSAAYFCASSPYQGAQETQYFGPGTRLLVL.

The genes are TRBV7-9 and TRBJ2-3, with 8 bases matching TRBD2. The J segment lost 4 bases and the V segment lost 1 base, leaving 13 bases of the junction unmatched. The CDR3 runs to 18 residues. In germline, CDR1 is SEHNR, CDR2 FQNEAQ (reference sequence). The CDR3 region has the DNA TGTGCCAGCAGCTTAGAGGCCGGGAGGGGGGGGCCTGCAGATACGCAGTATTTT. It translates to CASSLEAGRGGPADTQYF.

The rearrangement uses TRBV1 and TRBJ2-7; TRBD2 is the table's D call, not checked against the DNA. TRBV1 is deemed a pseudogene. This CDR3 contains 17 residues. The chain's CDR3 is CTSSQESPGRGGNEQYF. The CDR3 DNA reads TGCACCAGCAGCCAAGAATCCCCTGGCCGCGGGGGCAACGAGCAGTACTTC.

The CDR3 DNA sequence: TGTGCCAGAAGCACCGAGACAGGCCATGGGGAAAAACTGTTTTTT. This gives the protein CARSTETGHGEKLFF. J is TRBJ1-4 and V is TRBV5-3, with D tentatively TRBD1 (6 bases). TRBV5-3 carries the ORF label, with uncertain function. The CDR3 covers 15 residues. Trimming removed 4 bases at V and 8 bases at J, with 18 bases between.

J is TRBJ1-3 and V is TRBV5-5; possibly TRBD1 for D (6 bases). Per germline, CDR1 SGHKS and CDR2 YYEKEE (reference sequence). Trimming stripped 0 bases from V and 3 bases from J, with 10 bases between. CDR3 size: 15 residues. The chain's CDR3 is CASSLAGGNGNTIYF. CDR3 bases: TGTGCCAGCAGCTTGGCGGGGGGCAATGGAAACACCATATATTTT.

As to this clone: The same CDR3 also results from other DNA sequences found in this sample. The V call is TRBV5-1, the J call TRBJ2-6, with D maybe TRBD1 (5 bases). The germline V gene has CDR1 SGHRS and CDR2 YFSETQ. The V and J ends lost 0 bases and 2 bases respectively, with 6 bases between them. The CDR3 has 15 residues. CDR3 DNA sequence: TGCGCCAGCAGCTTGGAAGGGGCTGGGGCCAACGTCCTGACTTTC. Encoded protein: CASSLEGAGANVLTF.

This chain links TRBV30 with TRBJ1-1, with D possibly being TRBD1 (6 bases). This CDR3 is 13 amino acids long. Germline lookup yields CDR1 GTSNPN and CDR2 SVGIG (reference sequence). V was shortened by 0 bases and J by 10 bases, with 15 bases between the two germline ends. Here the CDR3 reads CAWSVTTGTPAFF. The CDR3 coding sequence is TGTGCCTGGAGTGTAACTACGGGGACACCAGCTTTCTTT.

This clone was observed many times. This chain's CDR3 is CASSQDAGSGNTIYF. The DNA for the CDR3 is TGCGCCAGCAGCCAAGACGCAGGGTCTGGAAACACCATATATTTT. V and J are TRBV4-3 and TRBJ1-3; D perhaps matches TRBD1 (5 bases). The V end lost 0 bases, the J end lost 1 base, and 7 bases lay between the germline ends. Germline V gives CDR1 LGHNA, CDR2 YSLEER. The CDR3 has 15 amino acids.

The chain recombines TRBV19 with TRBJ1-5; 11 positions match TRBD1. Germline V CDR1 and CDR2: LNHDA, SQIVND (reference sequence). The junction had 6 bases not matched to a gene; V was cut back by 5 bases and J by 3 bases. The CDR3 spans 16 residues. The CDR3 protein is CASSSPGQGVNQPQHF. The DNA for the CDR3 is TGTGCCAGTAGTTCGCCGGGACAGGGGGTCAATCAGCCCCAGCATTTT.

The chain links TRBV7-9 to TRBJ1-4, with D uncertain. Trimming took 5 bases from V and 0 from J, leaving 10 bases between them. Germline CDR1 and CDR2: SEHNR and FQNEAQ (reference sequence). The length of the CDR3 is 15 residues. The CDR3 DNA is TGTGCCAGCAGCCAGTTAAGCCCAACTAATGAAAAACTGTTTTTT. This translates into CASSQLSPTNEKLFF. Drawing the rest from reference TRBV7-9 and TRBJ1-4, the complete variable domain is DTGVSQNPRHKITKRGQNVTFRCDPISEHNRLYWYRQTLGQGPEFLTYFQNEAQLEKSRLLSDRFSAERPKGSFSTLEIQRTEQGDSAMYLCASSQLSPTNEKLFFGSGTQLSVL.

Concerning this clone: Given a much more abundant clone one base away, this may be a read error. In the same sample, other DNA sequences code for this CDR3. The DNA of the CDR3 is TGTGCCAGTCGGGACAGCAATCAGCCCCAGCATTTT. Its translation: CASRDSNQPQHF. This chain joins TRBV19 and TRBJ1-5, with a possible D match to TRBD1 (5 bases). Trimming cost V 8 bases and J 1 base, with 6 bases left between them. This CDR3 is built from 12 residues. The germline gives CDR1 LNHDA, CDR2 SQIVND (reference sequence).

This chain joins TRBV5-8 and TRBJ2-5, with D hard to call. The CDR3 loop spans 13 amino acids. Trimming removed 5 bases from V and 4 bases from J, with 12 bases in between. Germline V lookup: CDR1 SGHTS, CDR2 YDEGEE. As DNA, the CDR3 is TGTGCCAGCAGGGAGACCGCTAGAGAGACCCAGTACTTC. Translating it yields CASRETARETQYF.

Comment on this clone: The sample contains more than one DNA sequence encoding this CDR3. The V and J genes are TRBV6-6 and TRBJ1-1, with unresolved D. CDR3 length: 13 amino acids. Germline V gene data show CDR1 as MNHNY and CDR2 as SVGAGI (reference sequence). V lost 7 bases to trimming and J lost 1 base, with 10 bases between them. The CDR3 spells CASTLDGNTEAFF. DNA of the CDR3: TGTGCCAGCACCTTGGACGGGAACACTGAAGCTTTCTTT.

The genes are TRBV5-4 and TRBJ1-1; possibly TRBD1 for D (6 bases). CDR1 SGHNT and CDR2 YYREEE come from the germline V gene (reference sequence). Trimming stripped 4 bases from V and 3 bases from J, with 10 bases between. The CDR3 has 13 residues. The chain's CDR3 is CASSPDSYTEAFF. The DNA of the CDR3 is TGTGCCAGCAGCCCGGACAGTTACACTGAAGCTTTCTTT.

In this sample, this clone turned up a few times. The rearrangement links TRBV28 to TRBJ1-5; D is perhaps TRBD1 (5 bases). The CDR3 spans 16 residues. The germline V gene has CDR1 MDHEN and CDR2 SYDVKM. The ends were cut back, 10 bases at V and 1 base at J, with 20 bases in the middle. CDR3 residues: CATRIGTEGSNQPQHF. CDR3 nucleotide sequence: TGTGCCACCAGAATTGGGACGGAGGGAAGCAATCAGCCCCAGCATTTT.

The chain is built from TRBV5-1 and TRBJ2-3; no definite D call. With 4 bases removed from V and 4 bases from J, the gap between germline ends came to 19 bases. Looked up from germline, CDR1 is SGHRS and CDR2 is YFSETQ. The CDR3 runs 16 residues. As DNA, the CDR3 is TGCGCCAGCAGCCCACATTCGCGTACGGCAGCAGATACGCAGTATTTT. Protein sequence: CASSPHSRTAADTQYF. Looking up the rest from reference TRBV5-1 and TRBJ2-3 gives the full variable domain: KAGVTQTPRYLIKTRGQQVTLSCSPISGHRSVSWYQQTPGQGLQFLFEYFSETQRNKGNFPGRFSGRQFSNSRSEMNVSTLELGDSALYLCASSPHSRTAADTQYFGPGTRLTVL.

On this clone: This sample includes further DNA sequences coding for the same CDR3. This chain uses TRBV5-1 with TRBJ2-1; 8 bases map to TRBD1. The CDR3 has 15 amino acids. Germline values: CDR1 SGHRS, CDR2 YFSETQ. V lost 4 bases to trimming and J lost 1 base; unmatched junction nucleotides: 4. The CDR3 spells CASSPGTGSYNEQFF. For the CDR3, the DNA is TGCGCCAGCAGCCCCGGGACAGGATCCTACAATGAGCAGTTCTTC. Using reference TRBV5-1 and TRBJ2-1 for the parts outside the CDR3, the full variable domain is KAGVTQTPRYLIKTRGQQVTLSCSPISGHRSVSWYQQTPGQGLQFLFEYFSETQRNKGNFPGRFSGRQFSNSRSEMNVSTLELGDSALYLCASSPGTGSYNEQFFGPGTRLTVL.

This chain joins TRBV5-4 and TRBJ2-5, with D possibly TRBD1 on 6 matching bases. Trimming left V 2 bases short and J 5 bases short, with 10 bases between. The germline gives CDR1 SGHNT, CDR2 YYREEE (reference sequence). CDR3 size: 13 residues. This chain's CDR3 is CASSFGGQETQYF. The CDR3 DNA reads TGTGCCAGCAGCTTTGGGGGCCAGGAGACCCAGTACTTC.

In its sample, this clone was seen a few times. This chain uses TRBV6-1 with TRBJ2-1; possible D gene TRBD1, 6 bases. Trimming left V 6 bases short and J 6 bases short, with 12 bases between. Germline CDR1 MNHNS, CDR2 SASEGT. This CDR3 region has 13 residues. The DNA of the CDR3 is TGTGCCAGCAGGTTGGGGGCGCGCAATGAGCAGTTCTTC. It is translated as CASRLGARNEQFF.